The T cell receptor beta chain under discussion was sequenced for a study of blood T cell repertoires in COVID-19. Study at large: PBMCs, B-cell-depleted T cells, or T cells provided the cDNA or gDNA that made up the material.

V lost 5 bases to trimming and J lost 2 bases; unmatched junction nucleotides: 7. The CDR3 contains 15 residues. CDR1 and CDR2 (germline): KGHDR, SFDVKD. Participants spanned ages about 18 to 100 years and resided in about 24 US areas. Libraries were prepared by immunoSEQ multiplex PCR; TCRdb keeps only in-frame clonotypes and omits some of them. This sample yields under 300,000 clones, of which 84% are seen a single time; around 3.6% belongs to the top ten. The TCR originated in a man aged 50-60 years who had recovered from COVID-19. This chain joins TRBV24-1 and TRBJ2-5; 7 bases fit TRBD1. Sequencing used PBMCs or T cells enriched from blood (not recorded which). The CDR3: CATSGAGTAQETQYF. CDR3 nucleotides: TGTGCCACCAGTGGTGCAGGGACAGCACAAGAGACCCAGTACTTC.